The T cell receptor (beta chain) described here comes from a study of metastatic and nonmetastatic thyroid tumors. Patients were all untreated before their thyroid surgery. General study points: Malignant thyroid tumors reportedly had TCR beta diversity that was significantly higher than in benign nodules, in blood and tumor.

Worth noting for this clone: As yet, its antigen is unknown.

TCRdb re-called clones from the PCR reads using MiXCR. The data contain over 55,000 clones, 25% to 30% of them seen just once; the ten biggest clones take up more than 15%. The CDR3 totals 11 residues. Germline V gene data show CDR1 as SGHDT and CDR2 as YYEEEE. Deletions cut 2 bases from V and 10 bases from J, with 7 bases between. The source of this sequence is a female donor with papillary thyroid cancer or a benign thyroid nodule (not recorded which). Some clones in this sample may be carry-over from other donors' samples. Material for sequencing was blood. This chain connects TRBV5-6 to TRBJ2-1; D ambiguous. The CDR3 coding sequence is TGTGCCAGCAGCTTTAGTAAGGAGCAGTTCTTC. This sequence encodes CASSFSKEQFF.